A selection of T cell receptor beta chains follows, all from one sample in a study of Tregs in tolerant kidney transplant recipients. Clones were sequenced by immunoSEQ multiplex PCR, and TCRdb holds only the in-frame ones, with some missing. The repertoire consists of about 5,000 clones, with about 40% occurring once and the leading ten covering more than 4.5%. Antigens of these TCRs are unknown. The specimen sequenced was CD8+ T cells from blood cultured with allogeneic cells. These receptors were obtained from a human donor in good health. The CDR3 runs from the conserved cysteine through the conserved F or W. Each record gives: J gene, V gene, clone size, D gene, CDR3 protein, CDR3 DNA. The D gene is left open where the match is weak. Clone size appears in some rows only: once, few, many, or a class for an expanded clone.

TRBJ2-5	TRBV6-6	.	.	CASSYGSGTQYF	TGTGCCAGCAGTTACGGGAGCGGGACCCAGTACTTC
TRBJ2-1	TRBV4-2	.	.	CASSQDGASSYNEQFF	TGTGCCAGCAGCCAAGATGGAGCGAGCTCCTACAATGAGCAGTTCTTC
TRBJ2-7	TRBV2	few	TRBD1	CASSGPTGPAFYEQYF	TGTGCCAGCAGTGGGCCGACAGGGCCAGCCTTCTACGAGCAGTACTTC
TRBJ1-2	TRBV30	.	TRBD1	CAWGDRGARYGYTF	TGTGCCTGGGGGGACAGGGGCGCGAGGTATGGCTACACCTTC
TRBJ2-1	TRBV6-5	.	.	CASSYSIVNEQFF	TGTGCCAGCAGTTACTCGATAGTTAATGAGCAGTTCTTC
TRBJ2-3	TRBV15	medium-sized	.	CATSADPRLVNTQYF	TGTGCCACCAGCGCCGACCCCCGACTAGTCAATACGCAGTATTTT
TRBJ2-7	TRBV7-9	.	.	CASSLHPLDSPHEQYF	TGTGCCAGCAGCTTACACCCCCTAGACAGCCCTCACGAGCAGTACTTC
TRBJ2-7	TRBV7-3	medium-sized	.	CASSLSFTGTEQYF	TGTGCCAGCAGCTTAAGTTTTACGGGTACCGAGCAGTACTTC
TRBJ2-7	TRBV5-5	.	.	CASSLGWDEQYF	TGTGCCAGCAGCCTGGGGTGGGACGAGCAGTACTTC
TRBJ2-1	TRBV6-1	few	.	CASTQGYEQFF	TGTGCCAGCACCCAGGGTTATGAGCAGTTCTTC
TRBJ2-7	TRBV2	large	TRBD2	CASSGKLAGFSYEQYF	TGTGCCAGCAGTGGGAAACTAGCGGGGTTCTCCTACGAGCAGTACTTC
TRBJ2-3	TRBV6-6	.	TRBD2	CASSYTPGGADTQYF	TGTGCCAGCAGTTACACCCCCGGGGGGGCAGATACGCAGTATTTT
TRBJ1-2	TRBV2	medium-sized	.	CASSEGWQANYGYTF	TGTGCCAGCAGTGAAGGTTGGCAAGCTAACTATGGCTACACCTTC
TRBJ2-3	TRBV9	once	TRBD2	CARSHYGGGGAVADTQYF	TGTGCCCGCAGCCACTACGGGGGCGGGGGGGCCGTGGCAGATACGCAGTATTTT
TRBJ2-1	TRBV6-6	.	.	CASSYSTGTGNEQFF	TGTGCCAGCAGTTACTCGACGGGGACTGGTAATGAGCAGTTCTTC
TRBJ1-2	TRBV30	.	.	CAWSEQPEGYTF	TGTGCCTGGAGTGAACAACCCGAGGGCTACACCTTC
TRBJ1-1	TRBV5-8	large	.	CASSLGPYTEAFF	TGTGCCAGCAGCTTGGGCCCCTACACTGAAGCTTTCTTT
TRBJ2-7	TRBV4-2	.	.	CASSFVPLPGPSYEQYF	TGTGCCAGCAGCTTCGTTCCCCTTCCAGGCCCTTCCTACGAGCAGTACTTC
TRBJ2-7	TRBV27	.	TRBD1	CASSLGGQVPYEQYF	TGTGCCAGCAGTTTAGGGGGACAGGTCCCCTACGAGCAGTACTTC
TRBJ2-1	TRBV7-9	medium-sized	TRBD2	CASSPLQVAGVSNEQFF	TGTGCCAGCAGCCCACTTCAGGTAGCGGGAGTGAGCAATGAGCAGTTCTTC
TRBJ2-1	TRBV15	many	TRBD2	CATSRVGTSRSEQFF	TGTGCCACCAGCAGAGTAGGGACTAGCAGGAGTGAGCAGTTCTTC
TRBJ1-1	TRBV27	medium-sized	.	CASSLSQGSTEAFF	TGTGCCAGCAGTTTATCGCAGGGGTCCACTGAAGCTTTCTTT
TRBJ2-7	TRBV7-9	.	.	CASSRGPGYEQYF	TGTGCCAGCAGCCGGGGACCGGGCTACGAGCAGTACTTC
TRBJ2-7	TRBV11-2	few	.	CASSLANSLTGEQYF	TGTGCCAGCAGCTTAGCCAACTCTCTGACGGGGGAGCAGTACTTC
TRBJ2-3	TRBV30	few	.	CAWSEGGGDTQYF	TGTGCCTGGAGTGAAGGGGGTGGGGATACGCAGTATTTT
TRBJ2-1	TRBV28	.	.	CASSFSGLGGNEQFF	TGTGCCAGCAGTTTTTCCGGGTTGGGAGGCAATGAGCAGTTCTTC
TRBJ1-1	TRBV5-5	.	.	CASSFHQGPEAFF	TGTGCCAGCAGCTTTCACCAGGGCCCTGAAGCTTTCTTT
TRBJ1-1	TRBV7-2	few	.	CASSPGGTYHTEAFF	TGTGCCAGCAGCCCCGGGGGGACCTACCACACTGAAGCTTTCTTT
TRBJ1-1	TRBV5-1	.	.	CASSLAMSWAETEAFF	TGCGCCAGCAGCTTGGCGATGTCTTGGGCCGAGACTGAAGCTTTCTTT
TRBJ1-2	TRBV6-6	.	.	CASSPAQAAGYGYTF	TGTGCCAGCAGCCCCGCGCAGGCAGCGGGCTATGGCTACACCTTC
TRBJ2-5	TRBV11-3	.	TRBD1	CASSYGQGVETQYF	TGTGCCAGCAGCTACGGACAGGGAGTGGAGACCCAGTACTTC
TRBJ2-7	TRBV9	medium-sized	TRBD2	CASSPMSGIGYEQYF	TGTGCCAGCAGCCCTATGAGCGGGATAGGCTACGAGCAGTACTTC
TRBJ1-2	TRBV4-3	.	TRBD1	CASSLAPYTTGDYGYTF	TGCGCCAGCAGCTTGGCCCCTTACACGACAGGGGACTATGGCTACACCTTC
TRBJ2-1	TRBV4-3	medium-sized	.	CASSQAGRVLDEQFF	TGCGCCAGCAGCCAAGCGGGAAGGGTTCTGGATGAGCAGTTCTTC
TRBJ1-2	TRBV6-6	once	.	CASSRGRTYGYTF	TGTGCCAGCAGTCGTGGACGGACCTATGGCTACACCTTC
TRBJ2-2	TRBV7-9	.	.	CASRSANTGELFF	TGTGCCAGCAGATCAGCGAACACCGGGGAGCTGTTTTTT
TRBJ2-3	TRBV15	.	TRBD2	CATSRDARGASTDTQYF	TGTGCCACCAGCAGAGATGCGCGGGGGGCCAGCACAGATACGCAGTATTTT
TRBJ1-2	TRBV2	large	.	CASMGGDGYGYTF	TGTGCCAGCATGGGGGGCGACGGCTATGGCTACACCTTC
TRBJ2-7	TRBV4-2	medium-sized	.	CASSQVVTYEQYF	TGTGCCAGCAGCCAAGTCGTCACTTACGAGCAGTACTTC
TRBJ1-1	TRBV6-6	.	.	CASSYVGMNTEAFF	TGTGCCAGCAGTTACGTGGGCATGAACACTGAAGCTTTCTTT
TRBJ2-7	TRBV5-6	.	.	CASSAYYEQYF	TGTGCCAGCAGCGCTTACTACGAGCAGTACTTC
TRBJ1-4	TRBV28	medium-sized	.	CASSALLGVLKLFF	TGTGCCAGCAGTGCCCTCTTGGGGGTCCTTAAACTGTTTTTT
TRBJ1-1	TRBV5-1	medium-sized	TRBD1	CASSFRDRLHTEAFF	TGCGCCAGCAGCTTTAGGGACAGGTTGCACACTGAAGCTTTCTTT
TRBJ1-1	TRBV11-3	once	TRBD1	CASSLTGQGARPEAFF	TGTGCCAGCAGCTTAACCGGACAGGGGGCGCGGCCAGAAGCTTTCTTT
TRBJ2-1	TRBV14	few	TRBD2	CASSPLAGGGNEQFF	TGTGCCAGCAGCCCACTAGCGGGGGGCGGAAATGAGCAGTTCTTC
TRBJ2-1	TRBV27	.	.	CASGRSYNEQFF	TGTGCCAGCGGCCGATCCTACAATGAGCAGTTCTTC
TRBJ2-7	TRBV7-8	large	.	CASSTDWGYSYEQYF	TGTGCCAGCAGCACTGACTGGGGCTATTCCTACGAGCAGTACTTC
TRBJ1-2	TRBV4-2	.	.	CASSSLILQAGTFNGYTF	TGTGCCAGCAGCTCCCTGATTTTGCAGGCAGGGACGTTTAATGGCTACACCTTC
TRBJ2-5	TRBV9	few	.	CAIWGTQYF	TGTGCCATCTGGGGGACCCAGTACTTC
TRBJ2-1	TRBV30	medium-sized	.	CAWSVGQGRYNEQFF	TGTGCCTGGAGTGTTGGGCAGGGACGCTACAATGAGCAGTTCTTC